The clone carrying this T cell receptor (beta chain) was detected a few times. The antigen is unknown. The study ran its PCR with 60 Vbeta and 13 Jbeta primers. The protocol was immunoSEQ multiplex PCR, while the TCRdb copy is restricted to in-frame clones and leaves out a portion. The sample consists of approximately 160,000 clones, more than 80% of them appearing once. The sample belongs to a study of cytomegalovirus exposure and HLA in healthy donors. The study's findings and limits: Among donors in an Asian-associated ancestry cluster, a later analysis reportedly found fewer N-insertions than the approximately 700-donor mean.

After removal of 3 bases from V and 3 bases from J, the junction contained 10 bases not matched to a gene. The germline V gene has CDR1 SGDLS and CDR2 YYNGEE. The CDR3 length is 16 residues. This sequence joins TRBV9 and TRBJ2-7; TRBD1 matches 9 bases. Sample: PBMCs. This TCR was recovered from a woman between 18 and 29 years old in good health and CMV-seronegative. CDR3 loop: CASSEGSGQGYYEQYF. CDR3 bases: TGTGCCAGCAGCGAGGGATCGGGACAGGGATACTACGAGCAGTACTTC.